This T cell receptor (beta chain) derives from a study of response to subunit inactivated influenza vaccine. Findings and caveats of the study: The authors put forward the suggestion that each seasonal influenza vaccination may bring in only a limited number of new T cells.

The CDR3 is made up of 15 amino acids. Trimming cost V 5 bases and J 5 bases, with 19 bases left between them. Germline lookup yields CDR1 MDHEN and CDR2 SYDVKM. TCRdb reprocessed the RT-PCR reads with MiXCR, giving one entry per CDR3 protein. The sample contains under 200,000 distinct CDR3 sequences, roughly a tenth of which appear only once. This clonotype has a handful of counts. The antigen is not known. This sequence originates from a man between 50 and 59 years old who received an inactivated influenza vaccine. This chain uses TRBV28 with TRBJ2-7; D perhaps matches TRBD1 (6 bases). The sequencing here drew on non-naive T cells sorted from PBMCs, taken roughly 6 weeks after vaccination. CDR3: CASSPPGQRDNEQYF. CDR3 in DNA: TGTGCCAGCAGTCCTCCGGGACAAAGAGATAACGAGCAGTACTTC. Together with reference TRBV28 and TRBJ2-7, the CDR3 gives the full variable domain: DVKVTQSSRYLVKRTGEKVFLECVQDMDHENMFWYRQDPGLGLRLIYFSYDVKMKEKGDIPEGYSVSREKKERFSLILESASTNQTSMYLCASSPPGQRDNEQYFGPGTRLTVT.